This TCR beta chain was observed in a study of cytomegalovirus exposure and HLA in healthy donors. Overall study results and limits: As immune exposure information, only CMV serostatus was available. A later analysis by the authors found several of the most significant clusters apparently linked to common viral pathogens. One variant, a missense change in DCLRE1C, was linked in a later analysis to TCR beta V- and J-gene trimming.

CDR1 is SGHRS and CDR2 is YFSETQ in the germline V gene. The V end lost 5 bases, the J end lost 4 bases, and 12 bases lay between the germline ends. The CDR3 sequence is 14 residues long. About this clone itself: Its cognate antigen is unknown.

PCR amplification relied on 60 Vbeta primers (plus 13 Jbeta primers). Produced via immunoSEQ multiplex PCR; TCRdb's table is partial and in-frame only. This table holds a few hundred thousand clones, about 78% found once. This TCR derives from a woman in her 30s in good health and CMV-seronegative. The V gene is TRBV5-1, the J gene TRBJ1-4; D is undetermined. Source material: PBMCs. CDR3: CASRRADLNEKLFF. CDR3 DNA: TGCGCCAGCAGGAGGGCAGACCTTAATGAAAAACTGTTTTTT.